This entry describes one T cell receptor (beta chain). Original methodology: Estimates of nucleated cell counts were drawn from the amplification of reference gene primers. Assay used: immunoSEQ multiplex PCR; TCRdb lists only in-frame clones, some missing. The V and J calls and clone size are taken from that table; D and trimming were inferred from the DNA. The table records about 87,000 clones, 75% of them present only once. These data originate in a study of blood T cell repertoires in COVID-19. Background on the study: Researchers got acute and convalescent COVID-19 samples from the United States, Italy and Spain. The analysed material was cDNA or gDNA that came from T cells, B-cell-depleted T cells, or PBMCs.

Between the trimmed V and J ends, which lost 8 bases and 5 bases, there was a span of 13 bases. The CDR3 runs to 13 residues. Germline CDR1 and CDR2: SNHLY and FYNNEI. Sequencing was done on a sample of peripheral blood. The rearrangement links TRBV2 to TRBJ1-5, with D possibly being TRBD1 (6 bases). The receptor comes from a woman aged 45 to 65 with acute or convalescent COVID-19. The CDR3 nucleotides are TGTGCCAGCGGGGGGGCGAGGGATCAGCCCCAGCATTTT. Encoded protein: CASGGARDQPQHF.